These T cell receptor beta chains were read from a single sample in a study of glioma-infiltrating T cells. TCRdb itself ran the multiplex PCR reads through MiXCR, one entry per CDR3 protein. The table lists around 350,000 distinct CDR3 sequences, 41% of them singletons, with 9.5% to 15% in the top ten. Sequenced: glioma tissue, nonneoplastic brain tissue, or PBMCs (not recorded which). The source of these receptors is a human donor with low-grade glioma or glioblastoma, undergoing nonglioma brain surgery, or in good health (not recorded which). The CDR3 runs from the conserved cysteine through the conserved F or W. D genes are given only for firm matches. Not all rows give a size; the values are once, few, many and, for expanded clones, a class.

d_gene	v_gene	j_gene	abundance	CDR3aa	CDR3nt
NA	TRBV11-1	TRBJ2-1	few	CASSWGRLTNEQFF	TGTGCCAGCAGCTGGGGTCGACTGACCAATGAGCAGTTCTTC
NA	TRBV3-1	TRBJ1-4	once	CASSPAGYNEKLFF	TGTGCCAGCAGCCCGGCCGGATACAATGAAAAACTGTTTTTT
TRBD2	TRBV27	TRBJ2-7	few	CASQGGVSEQYF	TGTGCCTCCCAGGGAGGGGTAAGCGAGCAGTACTTC
NA	TRBV20-1	TRBJ2-2	NA	CSARNWAENTGELFF	TGCAGTGCTAGAAACTGGGCCGAGAACACCGGGGAGCTGTTTTTT
TRBD1	TRBV4-3	TRBJ1-1	NA	CASSQDLSGTGGEWAEAFF	TGCGCCAGCAGCCAAGATCTGAGCGGTACAGGGGGCGAATGGGCTGAAGCTTTCTTT
TRBD2	TRBV20-1	TRBJ2-3	NA	CSARDGGGTSGRGTDTQYF	TGCAGTGCTAGAGACGGGGGGGGAACTAGCGGGAGGGGGACAGATACGCAGTATTTT
NA	TRBV29-1	TRBJ1-1	NA	CSVDGDTRAFF	TGCAGCGTTGATGGAGATACCCGCGCTTTCTTT
NA	TRBV19	TRBJ2-7	NA	CASSIDHGSSYEQYF	TGTGCCAGTAGTATAGATCATGGGAGCTCCTACGAGCAGTACTTC
NA	TRBV4-3	TRBJ1-5	few	CASSQDRTRWPQHF	TGCGCCAGCAGCCAAGATCGAACCCGATGGCCCCAGCATTTT
NA	TRBV20-1	TRBJ2-1	NA	CSARDSAVGEQFF	TGCAGTGCTAGAGATTCCGCGGTCGGTGAGCAGTTCTTC
TRBD1	TRBV28	TRBJ1-4	many	CASSGGPRGTNTNEKLFF	TGTGCCAGCAGTGGGGGCCCCAGGGGGACCAACACTAATGAAAAACTGTTTTTT
NA	TRBV7-2	TRBJ1-1	NA	CANSSTGLNTEAFF	TGTGCCAACAGCTCGACAGGCCTTAACACTGAAGCTTTCTTT
NA	TRBV4-3	TRBJ2-1	few	CASSQDGGLYYNEQFF	TGCGCCAGCAGCCAAGACGGGGGGCTCTACTACAATGAGCAGTTCTTC
NA	TRBV6-1	TRBJ1-4	many	CASKGPREREKLFF	TGTGCCAGCAAAGGACCGAGGGAGAGGGAAAAACTGTTTTTT
NA	TRBV6-1	TRBJ2-3	NA	CAISEWDTQYF	TGTGCCATCAGTGAGTGGGATACGCAGTATTTT
NA	TRBV12-3/TRBV12-4	TRBJ2-7	many	CASSPTGSEQYF	TGTGCCAGCAGCCCTACAGGATCCGAGCAGTACTTC
TRBD1	TRBV6-2/TRBV6-3	TRBJ1-2	few	CASSFSDRDPNYGYTF	TGTGCCAGCAGTTTCTCCGACAGGGACCCTAACTATGGCTACACCTTC
NA	TRBV19	TRBJ2-5	NA	CASSMARTIETQYF	TGTGCCAGTAGTATGGCCCGAACCATTGAGACCCAGTACTTC
NA	TRBV20-1	TRBJ2-5	NA	CSARGLVFTETQYF	TGCAGTGCTAGAGGGCTAGTCTTCACAGAGACCCAGTACTTC
NA	TRBV6-1	TRBJ1-2	many	CASSQTGWGGNYGYTF	TGTGCCAGCAGTCAAACGGGCTGGGGGGGGAACTATGGCTACACCTTC
NA	TRBV10-3	TRBJ2-1	few	CAISESGMTNHPRNEQFF	TGTGCCATCAGTGAGTCGGGGATGACTAACCACCCGAGGAATGAGCAGTTCTTC
NA	TRBV6-1	TRBJ2-7	few	CASSQLPYEQYF	TGTGCCAGCAGCCAACTACCCTACGAGCAGTACTTC
TRBD2	TRBV25-1	TRBJ2-1	NA	CASRVGAGVGYNEQFF	TGTGCCAGCAGAGTTGGGGCGGGAGTTGGGTACAATGAGCAGTTCTTC
NA	TRBV15	TRBJ2-3	many	CATSRVGADTQYF	TGTGCCACCAGCAGAGTTGGGGCTGATACGCAGTATTTT
NA	TRBV19	TRBJ1-4	few	CASSTGSGTGYEKLFF	TGTGCCAGTAGTACAGGATCCGGGACTGGTTACGAAAAACTGTTTTTT
NA	TRBV5-6	TRBJ2-1	once	CASSLRLGAGLSYNEQFF	TGTGCCAGCAGCTTGCGCCTAGGGGCGGGACTCTCCTACAATGAGCAGTTCTTC
NA	TRBV5-4	TRBJ1-6	few	CASSYRDGNSPLHF	TGTGCCAGCAGTTACCGGGACGGGAATTCACCCCTCCACTTT
NA	TRBV6-1	TRBJ1-2	NA	CASREQGLVTNYGYTF	TGTGCCAGCAGGGAGCAGGGCCTCGTTACTAACTATGGCTACACCTTC
NA	TRBV4-1	TRBJ1-2	NA	CASSQETASYGYTF	TGCGCCAGCAGCCAAGAGACAGCTAGCTATGGCTACACCTTC
NA	TRBV6-2/TRBV6-3	TRBJ2-4	many	CASSAHPDGLNIQYF	TGTGCCAGCAGTGCCCATCCGGACGGCTTAAACATTCAGTACTTC
NA	TRBV7-3	TRBJ2-5	few	CASSPDPEAETQYF	TGTGCCAGCAGCCCCGACCCCGAGGCGGAGACCCAGTACTTC
NA	TRBV27	TRBJ1-5	many	CASSLVYDQPQHF	TGTGCCAGCAGTTTAGTTTATGATCAGCCCCAGCATTTT
NA	TRBV7-6	TRBJ2-1	NA	CASSLAAAGAFSSSYNEQFF	TGTGCCAGCAGCTTAGCGGCAGCGGGCGCATTTTCTAGCTCCTACAATGAGCAGTTCTTC
TRBD1	TRBV28	TRBJ2-7	few	CASRRQGVSYEQYF	TGTGCCAGCAGAAGACAGGGGGTCTCCTACGAGCAGTACTTC
NA	TRBV27	TRBJ2-7	NA	CASRSTQGLRSEQYF	TGTGCCAGCAGAAGCACGCAGGGGTTGCGGAGTGAGCAGTACTTC
NA	TRBV7-9	TRBJ2-7	NA	CASPPGFTGPYEQYF	TGTGCCAGCCCTCCTGGTTTTACGGGCCCCTACGAGCAGTACTTC
TRBD2	TRBV6-1	TRBJ2-3	few	CASSALAGVGTQYF	TGTGCCAGCAGTGCCCTAGCGGGAGTCGGTACGCAGTATTTT
NA	TRBV4-1	TRBJ2-3	NA	CASSQVLRSDTQYF	TGCGCCAGCAGCCAAGTCCTGAGGTCAGATACGCAGTATTTT
NA	TRBV15	TRBJ2-1	few	CATSLLRIAYNEQFF	TGTGCCACCAGTTTATTACGGATCGCCTACAATGAGCAGTTCTTC
NA	TRBV7-2	TRBJ2-3	NA	CASSPTPTDTQYF	TGTGCCAGCAGCCCTACTCCAACAGATACGCAGTATTTT
NA	TRBV19	TRBJ1-5	NA	CASRTGHQPQHF	TGTGCCAGTAGAACAGGGCATCAGCCCCAGCATTTT
NA	TRBV4-1	TRBJ2-7	few	CASSQTGLGYYEQYF	TGCGCCAGCAGCCAGACGGGACTCGGTTACTACGAGCAGTACTTC
TRBD2	TRBV6-6	TRBJ2-7	NA	CASSYAGTSDPSSYEQYF	TGTGCCAGCAGTTACGCCGGGACTAGCGATCCTAGCTCCTACGAGCAGTACTTC
TRBD1	TRBV6-1	TRBJ2-4	NA	CASRAGGHYRGNIQYF	TGTGCCAGCAGAGCAGGGGGCCACTACCGTGGAAACATTCAGTACTTC
NA	TRBV28	TRBJ2-2	few	CASTANTGELFF	TGTGCCAGCACCGCGAACACCGGGGAGCTGTTTTTT
NA	TRBV6-1	TRBJ2-7	NA	CAISESGTISSYEQYF	TGTGCCATCAGTGAGTCGGGGACAATTAGCTCCTACGAGCAGTACTTC
TRBD1	TRBV5-1	TRBJ1-1	NA	CASSYATGEAFF	TGCGCCAGCAGCTACGCGACAGGGGAAGCTTTCTTT
TRBD2	TRBV5-1	TRBJ2-5	NA	CASSLASTSGSSETQYF	TGCGCCAGCAGCTTGGCCTCGACTAGCGGGAGTTCTGAGACCCAGTACTTC
NA	TRBV28	TRBJ1-2	NA	CASSLLGGRGYTF	TGTGCCAGCAGTCTCCTGGGGGGGCGGGGCTACACCTTC
NA	TRBV6-2/TRBV6-3	TRBJ2-1	NA	CASSWRDNEHLF	TGTGCCAGCAGTTGGCGGGACAATGAGCATCTCTTC
TRBD1	TRBV27	TRBJ1-1	few	CASRWGQGGTEAFF	TGTGCCAGCAGATGGGGACAGGGAGGGACTGAAGCTTTCTTT
TRBD2	TRBV5-1	TRBJ2-3	NA	CASRERLAVRTDTQYF	TGCGCCAGCAGGGAGAGACTAGCGGTTAGAACAGATACGCAGTATTTT
NA	TRBV10-3	TRBJ1-3	NA	CGISDSTTGGNTIYF	TGTGGCATCAGTGATTCGACAACTGGAGGAAACACCATATATTTT
NA	TRBV27	TRBJ1-4	once	CASSVLDRVEEKLFF	TGTGCCAGCAGCGTATTAGACAGAGTGGAAGAAAAACTGTTTTTT